Presented here are 18 T cell receptor beta chains from one specimen sequenced in a study of blood T cell repertoires in COVID-19 (dated by TCRdb to 2019 to 2021). Library creation used the immunoSEQ multiplex PCR assay. Entries here come from immuneACCESS through TCRdb and include only in-frame sequences with V and J called. Some clones fail to appear in such tables; in the studies checked, an unresolved V gene covers under half of the shortfall, and the cause of the remainder is unknown. This sample comprises roughly 50,000 clones, roughly 90% of them detected only once. Together, the top ten hold roughly an eighth of the sample. Specimen: peripheral blood. These receptors all stem from a woman aged 55-69 years with active COVID-19.

The chain is built from TRBV3-1 (or the pseudogene TRBV3-2) and TRBJ1-1; TRBD1 aligns across 10 bases. This CDR3 spans 14 amino acids. Germline values: CDR1 LGHDT, CDR2 YNNKEL (reference sequence). The J segment lost 7 bases and the V segment lost 6 bases, leaving 8 bases of the junction unmatched. CDR3 DNA: TGTGCCAGCAGGCCTCCGGGACAGGGGTATGAAGCTTTCTTT. It yields the protein CASRPPGQGYEAFF.

V is TRBV5-1 and J is TRBJ1-4; 9 nucleotides agree with TRBD1. Germline-derived CDR1 and CDR2 are SGHRS and YFSETQ. Unmatched junction bases numbered 18, after V lost 4 bases and J lost 8 bases. The CDR3 consists of 18 residues. The DNA for the CDR3 is TGCGCCAGCAGCGGGCTAGACAGGGGGAGCTCGTATGGAGAAAAACTGTTTTTT. Its protein product is CASSGLDRGSSYGEKLFF.

The CDR3 loop is CASSLSPGVTDTQYF. DNA of the CDR3: TGTGCCAGCAGTTTATCACCCGGTGTCACAGATACGCAGTATTTT. This chain links TRBV27 with TRBJ2-3; no definite D call. CDR3 length equals 15 residues. V lost 0 bases, J lost 2 bases, and 9 bases lay in between. The germline V gene has CDR1 MNHEY and CDR2 SMNVEV (reference sequence).

The V call is TRBV6-5, the J call TRBJ2-7, with D maybe TRBD1 (5 bases). CDR3 length: 14 amino acids. The germline gives CDR1 MNHEY, CDR2 SVGAGI. The CDR3: CAEPASMGPYEQYF. CDR3 nucleotide sequence: TGTGCAGAACCGGCGTCAATGGGGCCCTACGAGCAGTACTTC.

The chain uses TRBV3-1 (or the pseudogene TRBV3-2) and TRBJ1-4; D gene ambiguous. Germline assignment: CDR1 LGHDT and CDR2 YNNKEL (reference sequence). CDR3 length equals 12 residues. Trimming pared 8 bases from V and 6 bases from J, leaving 10 bases between. CDR3 residues: CASGDVDEKLFF. The CDR3 DNA is TGTGCCAGCGGAGATGTTGATGAAAAACTGTTTTTT.

V and J are TRBV2 and TRBJ2-7; unclear D gene. CDR3 length: 11 amino acids. Germline CDR1 SNHLY, CDR2 FYNNEI. V dropped 4 bases and J dropped 3 bases, with 4 bases sitting between them. The CDR3 spells CASSVNYEQYF. In DNA, the CDR3 is TGTGCCAGCAGTGTAAACTACGAGCAGTACTTC.

The chain recombines TRBV5-1 with TRBJ1-1; D is undetermined. The germline CDR1 and CDR2 sequences are SGHRS and YFSETQ. V lost 4 bases and J lost 7, with 20 bases in between. The CDR3 has 15 residues. The CDR3 here is CASSVGDGPYSEAFF. DNA of the CDR3: TGCGCCAGCAGCGTCGGGGATGGTCCCTACAGTGAAGCTTTCTTT.

The chain links TRBV6-5 to TRBJ2-1; maybe TRBD1 (5 bases). V was cut by 0 bases and J by 0 bases, with 9 bases left in between. The CDR3 runs to 16 residues. Per the germline V gene, CDR1 is MNHEY and CDR2 is SVGAGI. DNA for the CDR3: TGTGCCAGCAGTTACTCGATGACAGACTCCTACAATGAGCAGTTCTTC. This sequence encodes CASSYSMTDSYNEQFF.

The chain combines TRBV5-1 with TRBJ2-1, with 12 bases fitting TRBD2. The CDR3 has 16 residues. V lost 1 base to trimming and J lost 15 bases; unmatched junction nucleotides: 14. Germline CDR1 and CDR2: SGHRS and YFSETQ. Written as DNA, the CDR3 is TGCGCCAGCAGCTTGCGAGTGGCTAGCGGGGGGGCCATTACGTTCTTC. This encodes CASSLRVASGGAITFF.

This chain joins TRBV5-1 and TRBJ2-7; unclear D gene. CDR1 and CDR2 from the germline V gene are SGHRS and YFSETQ. The V gene lost 0 bases and the J gene lost 7 bases, with 11 bases spanning the gap. The CDR3 extends over 13 amino acids. The CDR3 spells CASSLGDLLEQYF. The CDR3 nucleotides are TGCGCCAGCAGCTTGGGTGATCTACTAGAGCAGTACTTC.

The rearrangement joins TRBV7-2 to TRBJ1-2; D is unresolved. Trimming removed 5 bases from V and 6 bases from J, with 7 bases in between. From germline, CDR1 is SGHTA and CDR2 FQGNSA. This CDR3 has 11 amino acids. The chain's CDR3 is CASSPRNGYTF. CDR3 coding DNA: TGTGCCAGCAGCCCCAGGAATGGCTACACCTTC.

A single count supports this clone. The CDR3 DNA reads as TGTGCCAGCAGCTTGGGGGGCAGTGAAAAACTGTTTTTT. Encoded protein: CASSLGGSEKLFF. The chain has TRBV5-5 and TRBJ1-4, with D possibly being TRBD1 (5 bases). The CDR3 contains 13 residues. Trimming took off 0 bases at V and 7 bases at J, with 7 bases between the two ends. Germline V lookup: CDR1 SGHKS, CDR2 YYEKEE (reference sequence). Together with reference TRBV5-5 and TRBJ1-4, the CDR3 gives the full variable domain: DAGVTQSPTHLIKTRGQQVTLRCSPISGHKSVSWYQQVLGQGPQFIFQYYEKEERGRGNFPDRFSARQFPNYSSELNVNALLLGDSALYLCASSLGGSEKLFFGSGTQLSVL.

The chain uses TRBV15 and TRBJ2-3; TRBD2 aligns across 10 bases. Trimming removed 0 bases from V and 7 bases from J; junction bases left unmatched: 10. The CDR3 length is 17 residues. CDR1 and CDR2 (germline): LNHNV, YYDKDF (reference sequence). The CDR3 bases are TGTGCCACCAGCAGAGATGGAGCGGGGGGGCCGATGAATACGCAGTATTTT. Protein sequence: CATSRDGAGGPMNTQYF.

The chain joins TRBV19 to TRBJ2-2, with D possibly matching TRBD1 (6 bases). The CDR3 consists of 16 residues. Germline-derived CDR1 and CDR2 are LNHDA and SQIVND (reference sequence). Between the trimmed V and J ends, which lost 5 bases and 1 base, there was a span of 14 bases. The CDR3 sequence: CASSPLRQENTGELFF. The CDR3 DNA sequence: TGTGCCAGTAGTCCTCTTAGACAGGAGAACACCGGGGAGCTGTTTTTT.

The V call is TRBV27, the J call TRBJ1-5; D possibly corresponds to TRBD1 (6 bases). CDR1 MNHEY and CDR2 SMNVEV come from the germline V gene (reference sequence). Between the trimmed V and J ends, which lost 3 bases and 2 bases, there was a span of 8 bases. The CDR3 contains 14 residues. The CDR3 spells CASSFGQRNQPQHF. Written as DNA, the CDR3 is TGTGCCAGCAGTTTCGGACAGCGCAATCAGCCCCAGCATTTT.

This chain links TRBV19 with TRBJ1-3, with 7 bases lining up with TRBD1. The CDR3 is 14 amino acids. Germline CDR1 and CDR2: LNHDA and SQIVND (reference sequence). V lost 9 bases, J lost 0 bases, and 5 bases stayed unmatched. The DNA for the CDR3 is TGTGCCAGCCACAGGGGACGCTCTGGAAACACCATATATTTT. As protein: CASHRGRSGNTIYF.

This chain uses TRBV19 with TRBJ2-1; 12 positions match TRBD2. The J segment lost 4 bases and the V segment lost 3 bases, leaving 7 bases of the junction unmatched. From germline, CDR1 is LNHDA and CDR2 SQIVND (reference sequence). This CDR3 region has 17 residues. The CDR3 DNA sequence: TGTGCCAGTAGTATGTTCCTAGCGGGGGGGACTTACAATGAGCAGTTCTTC. Translating gives CASSMFLAGGTYNEQFF. Full variable domain (rest looked up from reference TRBV19 and TRBJ2-1): DGGITQSPKYLFRKEGQNVTLSCEQNLNHDAMYWYRQDPGQGLRLIYYSQIVNDFQKGDIAEGYSVSREKKESFPLTVTSAQKNPTAFYLCASSMFLAGGTYNEQFFGPGTRLTVL.

A single count supports this clone. This chain uses TRBV4-1 with TRBJ1-4; the match to TRBD1 covers 9 bases. The trim removed 2 bases at V and 7 bases at J, leaving 5 bases unmatched. This CDR3 has 15 residues. Germline V gives CDR1 MGHRA, CDR2 YSYEKL. The CDR3 nucleotides are TGCGCCAGCAGCCAAACCGGGACAGGGCTTGAAAAACTGTTTTTT. Amino acid sequence: CASSQTGTGLEKLFF.